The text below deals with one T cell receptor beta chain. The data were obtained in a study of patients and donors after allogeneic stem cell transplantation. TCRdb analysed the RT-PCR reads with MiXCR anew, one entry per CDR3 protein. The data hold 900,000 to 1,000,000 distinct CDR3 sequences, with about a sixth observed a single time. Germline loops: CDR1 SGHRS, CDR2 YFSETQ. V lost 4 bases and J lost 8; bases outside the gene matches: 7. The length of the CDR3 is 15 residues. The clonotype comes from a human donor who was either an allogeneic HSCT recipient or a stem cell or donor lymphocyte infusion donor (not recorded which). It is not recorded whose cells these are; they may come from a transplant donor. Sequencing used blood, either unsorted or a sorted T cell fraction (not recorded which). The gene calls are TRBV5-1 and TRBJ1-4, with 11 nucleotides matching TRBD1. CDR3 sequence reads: CASSAGQGGGEKLFF. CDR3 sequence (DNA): TGCGCCAGCAGCGCGGGACAGGGGGGAGGCGAAAAACTGTTTTTT.